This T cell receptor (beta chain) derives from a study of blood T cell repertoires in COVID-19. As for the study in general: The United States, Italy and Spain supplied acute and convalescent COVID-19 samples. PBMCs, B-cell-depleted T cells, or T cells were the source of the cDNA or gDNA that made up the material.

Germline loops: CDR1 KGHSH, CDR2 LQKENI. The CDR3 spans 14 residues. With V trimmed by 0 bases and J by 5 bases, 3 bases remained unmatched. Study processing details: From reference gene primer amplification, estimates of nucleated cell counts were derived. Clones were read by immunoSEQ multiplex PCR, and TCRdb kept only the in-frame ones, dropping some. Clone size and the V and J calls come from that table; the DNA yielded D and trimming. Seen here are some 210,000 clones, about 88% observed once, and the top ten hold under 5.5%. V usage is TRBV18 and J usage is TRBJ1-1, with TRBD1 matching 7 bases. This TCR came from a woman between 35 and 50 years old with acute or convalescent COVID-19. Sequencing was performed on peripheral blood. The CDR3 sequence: CASSPPGTATEAFF. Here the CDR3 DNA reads TGTGCCAGCTCACCACCGGGGACAGCTACTGAAGCTTTCTTT.